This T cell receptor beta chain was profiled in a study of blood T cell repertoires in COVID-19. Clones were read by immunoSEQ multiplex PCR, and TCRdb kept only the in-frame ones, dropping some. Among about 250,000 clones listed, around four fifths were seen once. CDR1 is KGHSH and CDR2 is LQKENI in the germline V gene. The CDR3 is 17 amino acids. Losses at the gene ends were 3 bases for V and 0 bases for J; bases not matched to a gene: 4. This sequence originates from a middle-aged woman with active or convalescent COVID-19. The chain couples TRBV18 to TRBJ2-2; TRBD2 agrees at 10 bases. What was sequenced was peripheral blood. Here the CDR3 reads CASSPGTSVPNTGELFF. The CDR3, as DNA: TGTGCCAGCTCACCCGGGACTAGCGTCCCGAACACCGGGGAGCTGTTTTTT.